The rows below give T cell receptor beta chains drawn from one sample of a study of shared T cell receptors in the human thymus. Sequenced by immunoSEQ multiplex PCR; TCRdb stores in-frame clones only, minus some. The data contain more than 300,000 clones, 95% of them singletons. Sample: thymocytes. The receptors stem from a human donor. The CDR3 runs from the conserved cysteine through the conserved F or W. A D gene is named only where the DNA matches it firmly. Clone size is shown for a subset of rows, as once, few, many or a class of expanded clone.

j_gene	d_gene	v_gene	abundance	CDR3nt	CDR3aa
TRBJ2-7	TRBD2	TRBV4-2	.	TGTGCCAGCAGCCAAGCGATAAGCGGGAGGGGAGGGTACGAGCAGTACTTC	CASSQAISGRGGYEQYF
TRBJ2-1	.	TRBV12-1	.	TGTGCCAGCAGCTTTGAATCTCCTTCAACCTACAATGAGCAGTTCTTC	CASSFESPSTYNEQFF
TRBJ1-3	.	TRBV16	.	TGTGCCAGCAGCCACGCCCTAGGACTCTCTGGAAACACCATATATTTT	CASSHALGLSGNTIYF
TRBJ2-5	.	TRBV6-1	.	TGTGCCAGCAGCCTTTCCAGTAAGTACCAAGAGACCCAGTACTTC	CASSLSSKYQETQYF
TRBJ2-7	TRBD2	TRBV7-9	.	TGTGCCAGCAGCTCTGGACTAGCGGGAGCCCCTCCTCGCCCCGAGCAGTACTTC	CASSSGLAGAPPRPEQYF
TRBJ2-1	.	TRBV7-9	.	TGTGCCAGCAGCTTCTCATGGCTGTACAATGAGCAGTTCTTC	CASSFSWLYNEQFF
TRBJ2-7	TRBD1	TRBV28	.	TGTGCCAGCAGTTCGGGACAGGAATTCTACGAGCAGTACTTC	CASSSGQEFYEQYF
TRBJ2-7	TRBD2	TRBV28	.	TGTGCCAGCAGGATGTCACTCGGGACTAGCGACGAGCAGTACTTC	CASRMSLGTSDEQYF
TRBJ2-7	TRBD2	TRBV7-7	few	TGTGCTAGCAGCTTAACTAGCGGGTACGAGCAGTACTTC	CASSLTSGYEQYF
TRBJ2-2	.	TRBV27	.	TGTGCCAGCAGTTTGATTAGGGGAGACACCGGGGAGCTGTTTTTT	CASSLIRGDTGELFF
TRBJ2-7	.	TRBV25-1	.	TGTGCCAGCGGTCTGCAGGTGAGGTCCTACGAGCAGTACTTC	CASGLQVRSYEQYF
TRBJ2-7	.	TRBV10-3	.	TGTGCCATCAGTGAGCCTATCCCGCCGGGCAGGGGGGCGTACGAGCAGTACTTC	CAISEPIPPGRGAYEQYF
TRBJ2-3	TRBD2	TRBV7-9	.	TGTGCCAGCAGCTTCGTGTGGACTAGGGACCCAGATACGCAGTATTTT	CASSFVWTRDPDTQYF
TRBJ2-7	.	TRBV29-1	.	TGCAGCGTTGAAGAATCGGGGGCGGACACCTCCTACGAGCAGTACTTC	CSVEESGADTSYEQYF
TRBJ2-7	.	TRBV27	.	TGTGCCAGCAGTTTCCTTCCGTGGGGGAGCTCCTACGAGCAGTACTTC	CASSFLPWGSSYEQYF
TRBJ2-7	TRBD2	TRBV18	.	TGTGCCAGCTCACCGAACCCGGCGGGGAGGGCGAAAGAGCAGTACTTC	CASSPNPAGRAKEQYF
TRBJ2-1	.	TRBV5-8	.	TGTGCCAGCAGCTTGGATGAGCAGTTCTTC	CASSLDEQFF
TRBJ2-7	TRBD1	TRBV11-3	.	TGTGCCAGCAGCCGCGAGGGACAGGGGGGGCCCCAGTACTTC	CASSREGQGGPQYF
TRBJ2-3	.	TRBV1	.	TGCACCAGCAGCATGGGACAGGTGAGAGATACGCAGTATTTT	CTSSMGQVRDTQYF
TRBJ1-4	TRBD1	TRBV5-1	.	TGCGCCAGCAGCCAGGACCGTGGGACAGGGTCCAATGAAAAACTGTTTTTT	CASSQDRGTGSNEKLFF
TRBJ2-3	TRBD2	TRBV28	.	TGTGCCAGCAGTTTAGTAGGGATCGACCTAAGACTAGCAGAACACCGGGGCACAGATACGCAGTATTTT	CASSLVGIDLRLAEHRGTDTQYF
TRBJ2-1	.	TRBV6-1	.	TGTGCCAGCAGTGAAGCCCCAATTCGTGCGCTCTCCTACAATGAGCAGTTCTTC	CASSEAPIRALSYNEQFF
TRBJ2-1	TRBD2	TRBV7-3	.	TGTGCCAGCAGTTTAGGACAGCTCCCGGGACTAGCGGGAGTCAATGAGCAGTTCTTC	CASSLGQLPGLAGVNEQFF
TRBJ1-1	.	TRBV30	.	TGTGCCTGGAATCGAGGAGGAGGGACTGAAGCTTTCTTT	CAWNRGGGTEAFF
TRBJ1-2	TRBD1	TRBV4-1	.	TGCGCCAGCAGCCACTTCGACAGGGACTATGGCTACACCTTC	CASSHFDRDYGYTF
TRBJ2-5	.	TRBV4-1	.	TGCGCCAGCAGCGAAAATTGGACTTCTAAGGAAGAGACCCAGTACTTC	CASSENWTSKEETQYF
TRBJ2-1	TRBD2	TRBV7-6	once	TGTGCCAGCAGCCCCCTTAGCGGGAGAGTCTACAATGAGCAGTTCTTC	CASSPLSGRVYNEQFF
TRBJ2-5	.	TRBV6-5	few	TGTGCCAGCAGTTACTCAAAGGACACTGAAGAGACCCAGTACTTC	CASSYSKDTEETQYF
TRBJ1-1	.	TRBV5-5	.	TGTGCCAGCAGCTTGTATTGTGCATTTTCGAACACTGAAGCTTTCTTT	CASSLYCAFSNTEAFF
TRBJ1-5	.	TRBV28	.	TGTGCCAGCAGTCCGAGGGGAAATCAGCCCCAGCATTTT	CASSPRGNQPQHF
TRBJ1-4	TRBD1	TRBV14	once	TGTGCCAGCAGCCAGGTAGGGACAGACTATAATGAAAAACTGTTTTTT	CASSQVGTDYNEKLFF